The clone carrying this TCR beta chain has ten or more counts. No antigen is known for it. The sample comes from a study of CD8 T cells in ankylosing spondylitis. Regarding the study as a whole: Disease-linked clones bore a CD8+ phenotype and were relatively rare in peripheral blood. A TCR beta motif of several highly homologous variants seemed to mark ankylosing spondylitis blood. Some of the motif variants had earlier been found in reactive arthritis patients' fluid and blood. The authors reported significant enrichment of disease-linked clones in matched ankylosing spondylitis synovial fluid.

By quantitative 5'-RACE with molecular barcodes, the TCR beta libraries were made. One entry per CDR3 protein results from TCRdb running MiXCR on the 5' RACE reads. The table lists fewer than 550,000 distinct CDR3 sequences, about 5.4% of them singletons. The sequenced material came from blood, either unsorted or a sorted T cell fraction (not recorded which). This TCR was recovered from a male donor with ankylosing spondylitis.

CDR3 loop: CASSLWGGGNYGYTF. Written as DNA, the CDR3 is TGTGCCAGCAGCTTATGGGGGGGCGGGAACTATGGCTACACCTTC. The chain recombines TRBV7-2 with TRBJ1-2, with a possible D match to TRBD1 (6 bases). This CDR3 is 15 amino acids long. Per germline, CDR1 SGHTA and CDR2 FQGNSA. V was trimmed by 2 bases and J by 2 bases, leaving 12 bases between them.